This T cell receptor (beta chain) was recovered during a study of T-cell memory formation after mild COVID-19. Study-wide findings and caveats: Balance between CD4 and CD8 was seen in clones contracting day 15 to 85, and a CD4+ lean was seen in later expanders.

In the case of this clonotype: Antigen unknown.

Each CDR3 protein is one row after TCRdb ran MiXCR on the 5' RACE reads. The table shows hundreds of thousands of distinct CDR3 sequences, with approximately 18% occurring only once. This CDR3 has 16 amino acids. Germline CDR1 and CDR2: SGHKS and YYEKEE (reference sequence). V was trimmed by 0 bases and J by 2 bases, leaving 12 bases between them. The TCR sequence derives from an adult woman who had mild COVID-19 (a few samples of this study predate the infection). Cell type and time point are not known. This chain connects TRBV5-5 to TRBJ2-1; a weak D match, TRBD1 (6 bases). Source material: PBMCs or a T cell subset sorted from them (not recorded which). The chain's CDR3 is CASSLAGRGPYNEQFF. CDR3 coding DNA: TGTGCCAGCAGCTTGGCAGGCAGGGGCCCCTACAATGAGCAGTTCTTC. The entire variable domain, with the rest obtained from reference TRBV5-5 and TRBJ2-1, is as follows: DAGVTQSPTHLIKTRGQQVTLRCSPISGHKSVSWYQQVLGQGPQFIFQYYEKEERGRGNFPDRFSARQFPNYSSELNVNALLLGDSALYLCASSLAGRGPYNEQFFGPGTRLTVL.